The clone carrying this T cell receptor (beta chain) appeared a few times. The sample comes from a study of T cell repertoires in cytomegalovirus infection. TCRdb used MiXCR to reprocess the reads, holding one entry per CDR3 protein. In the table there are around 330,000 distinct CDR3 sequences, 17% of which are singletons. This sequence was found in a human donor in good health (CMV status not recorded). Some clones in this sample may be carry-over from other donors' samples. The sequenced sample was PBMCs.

For the CDR3, the DNA is TGTGCCAGCAGTTACGGACCGCGCGAGCAGTACTTC. Translated: CASSYGPREQYF. The chain links TRBV28 to TRBJ2-7; D remains unclear. V was shortened by 4 bases and J by 6 bases, with 10 bases between the two germline ends. This CDR3 is built from 12 residues. Germline V gives CDR1 MDHEN, CDR2 SYDVKM.